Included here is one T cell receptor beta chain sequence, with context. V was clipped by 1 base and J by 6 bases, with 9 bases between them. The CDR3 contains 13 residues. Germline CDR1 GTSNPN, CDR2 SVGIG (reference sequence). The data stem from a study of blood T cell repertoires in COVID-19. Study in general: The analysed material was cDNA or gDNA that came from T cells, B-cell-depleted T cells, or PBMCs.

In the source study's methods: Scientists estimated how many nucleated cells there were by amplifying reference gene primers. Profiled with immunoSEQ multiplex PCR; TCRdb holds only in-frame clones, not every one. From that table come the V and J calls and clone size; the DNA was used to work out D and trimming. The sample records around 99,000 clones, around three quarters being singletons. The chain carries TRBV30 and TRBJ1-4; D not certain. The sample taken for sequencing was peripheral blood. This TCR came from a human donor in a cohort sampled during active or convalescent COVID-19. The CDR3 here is CAWSGLRDEKLFF. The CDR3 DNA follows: TGTGCCTGGAGTGGATTGCGGGATGAAAAACTGTTTTTT. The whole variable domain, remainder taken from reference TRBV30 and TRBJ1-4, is SQTIHQWPATLVQPVGSPLSLECTVEGTSNPNLYWYRQAAGRGLQLLFYSVGIGQISSEVPQNLSASRPQDRQFILSSKKLLLSDSGFYLCAWSGLRDEKLFFGSGTQLSVL.